The entry that follows covers one TCR beta chain sequence. Its specificity is unknown. Germline CDR1 and CDR2: KGHSH and LQKENI. The CDR3 totals 15 residues. The entry originates in a study of monozygotic twins with inflammatory bowel disease. Study-wide points: Limited statistical power may explain no repertoire similarity difference between concordant and discordant twins.

Template-switch reactions added UMIs with a 6-nucleotide sample barcode. TCRdb re-called the 5' RACE reads; one entry per CDR3 protein, DNA not given. Recorded for this sample: about 300,000 distinct CDR3 sequences. This rearrangement joins TRBV18 to TRBJ2-7; TCRdb lists TRBD1, though no DNA is available to test this call. This receptor was obtained from a human donor with ulcerative colitis or Crohn's disease, or a healthy co-twin of an affected twin (not recorded which). The sample was blood. The CDR3: CASSAVGVGSYEQYF.